These 20 T cell receptor beta chains were sequenced from one sample in a study of cytomegalovirus exposure and HLA in healthy donors. PCR was performed using 60 Vbeta and 13 Jbeta primers. Clones were read by immunoSEQ multiplex PCR, and TCRdb kept only the in-frame ones, dropping some. This table has under 150,000 clones, approximately 78% appearing once. What was sequenced was PBMCs. The receptor set was obtained from a woman aged 40 to 49 in good health and CMV-seropositive.

This chain links TRBV27 with TRBJ2-7; TRBD1 aligns across 7 bases. The CDR3 covers 15 residues. V was clipped by 9 bases and J by 0 bases; unmatched bases: 11. CDR1 and CDR2 from the germline V gene are MNHEY and SMNVEV (reference sequence). The DNA for the CDR3 is TGTGCCAGGCTCCCGGCAGGGGGTCCCTCCTACGAGCAGTACTTC. Residues: CARLPAGGPSYEQYF.

This sequence joins TRBV14 and TRBJ1-1; a weak D match, TRBD1 (6 bases). The germline V gene encodes CDR1 SGHDN and CDR2 FVKESK. The CDR3 spans 15 residues. Between the trimmed V and J ends, which lost 4 bases and 0 bases, there was a span of 12 bases. CDR3 sequence reads: CASSPRGALNTEAFF. The DNA of the CDR3 is TGTGCCAGCAGCCCCCGGGGGGCTCTGAACACTGAAGCTTTCTTT.

The chain employs TRBV5-4 and TRBJ2-3; 8 bases agree with TRBD2. This CDR3 comprises 17 residues. Trimming removed 0 bases from V and 2 bases from J; junction bases left unmatched: 8. The germline V gene encodes CDR1 SGHNT and CDR2 YYREEE (reference sequence). CDR3 DNA: TGTGCCAGCAGCTTGGCCGGACTAGCTACCCCCACAGATACGCAGTATTTT. Protein product: CASSLAGLATPTDTQYF. Looking up the rest from reference TRBV5-4 and TRBJ2-3 gives the full variable domain: ETGVTQSPTHLIKTRGQQVTLRCSSQSGHNTVSWYQQALGQGPQFIFQYYREEENGRGNFPPRFSGLQFPNYSSELNVNALELDDSALYLCASSLAGLATPTDTQYFGPGTRLTVL.

The chain carries TRBV5-6 and TRBJ2-1; TRBD2 aligns across 10 bases. Germline trimming cut 0 bases from V and 13 bases from J; bases unmatched to any gene: 4. The CDR3 loop spans 13 amino acids. The germline V gene has CDR1 SGHDT and CDR2 YYEEEE. The CDR3 spells CASSLGSGRNQFF. The CDR3 bases are TGTGCCAGCAGCTTGGGTAGCGGGAGGAATCAGTTCTTC.

The chain joins TRBV27 to TRBJ2-7; TRBD1 aligns across 8 bases. Germline V gene sequence: CDR1 MNHEY, CDR2 SMNVEV (reference sequence). Losses at the gene ends were 2 bases for V and 2 bases for J; bases not matched to a gene: 8. CDR3 length: 16 residues. The CDR3 nucleotides read TGTGCCAGCAGTTTAAGACCGAGACAGGGGACCTACGAGCAGTACTTC. It codes for CASSLRPRQGTYEQYF.

The rearrangement joins TRBV14 to TRBJ2-1; D possibly corresponds to TRBD2 (5 bases). This CDR3 is 17 amino acids long. The V end was cut by 2 bases, the J end by 10 bases, with 24 bases between. The germline gives CDR1 SGHDN, CDR2 FVKESK. The CDR3 DNA is TGTGCCAGCAGCCAACCCCGCCGGGGAGCATATCTGGGGGAGCAGTTCTTC. Protein sequence: CASSQPRRGAYLGEQFF.

The chain carries TRBV10-3 and TRBJ1-1; 7 nucleotides line up with TRBD1. The J segment lost 11 bases and the V segment lost 6 bases, leaving 6 bases of the junction unmatched. Germline V CDR1 and CDR2: ENHRY, SYGVKD. This CDR3 has 11 amino acids. In nucleotides, the CDR3 is TGTGCCATCAGCCTACAGGGGAAGGCTTTCTTT. Protein sequence: CAISLQGKAFF.

The DNA of the CDR3 is TGTGCCAGCTCCTTAACAACTAGCGCCGTCTACGAGCAGTACTTC. Translated, it gives CASSLTTSAVYEQYF. The V and J genes are TRBV18 and TRBJ2-7; 7 bases are a match to TRBD2. With 6 bases clipped from V and 3 bases from J, the junction kept 11 bases outside the gene matches. The CDR3 contains 15 residues. From germline, CDR1 is KGHSH and CDR2 LQKENI. Based on the CDR3 plus reference TRBV18 and TRBJ2-7, the full variable domain is NAGVMQNPRHLVRRRGQEARLRCSPMKGHSHVYWYRQLPEEGLKFMVYLQKENIIDESGMPKERFSAEFPKEGPSILRIQQVVRGDSAAYFCASSLTTSAVYEQYFGPGTRLTVT.

The chain links TRBV18 to TRBJ1-2, with 8 bases that match TRBD1. CDR1 is KGHSH, CDR2 LQKENI, per germline. CDR3 size: 16 residues. Trimming took 1 base from V and 1 from J; bases not matched to a gene: 5. In nucleotides, the CDR3 is TGTGCCAGCTCACCACAGGACAGGGTGGATAACTATGGCTACACCTTC. It yields the protein CASSPQDRVDNYGYTF.

This clone was recorded only once. This chain connects TRBV7-3 to TRBJ2-1; D is unclear. This CDR3 has 11 amino acids. V dropped 4 bases and J dropped 9 bases, with 7 bases sitting between them. Germline V CDR1 and CDR2: SGHTA, FQGTGA. Written as DNA, the CDR3 is TGTGCCAGCAGCTCGACGGGTGAGCAGTTCTTC. Translated, it gives CASSSTGEQFF.

This chain links TRBV28 with TRBJ2-7; 7 bases agree with TRBD2. The junction had 16 bases not matched to a gene; V was cut back by 2 bases and J by 9 bases. Germline V lookup: CDR1 MDHEN, CDR2 SYDVKM. This CDR3 is 16 amino acids long. CDR3 in amino acids: CASSLPATSAPLGQYF. CDR3 DNA sequence: TGTGCCAGCAGTTTACCCGCAACTAGCGCCCCATTGGGGCAGTACTTC.

The chain joins TRBV19 to TRBJ1-3; D is uncertain. V was clipped by 4 bases and J by 0 bases, with 10 bases between them. Looked up from germline, CDR1 is LNHDA and CDR2 is SQIVND (reference sequence). The CDR3 extends over 15 amino acids. The DNA for the CDR3 is TGTGCCAGTAGTAGCGGGGTGGTCTCTGGAAACACCATATATTTT. Translated, it gives CASSSGVVSGNTIYF.

The chain carries TRBV6-5 and TRBJ2-1; 16 bases map to TRBD2. The V segment lost 6 bases and the J segment 9 bases; nucleotides outside the gene matches: 5. Looked up from germline, CDR1 is MNHEY and CDR2 is SVGAGI. The CDR3 has 15 residues. The CDR3 DNA reads TGTGCCAGCAGACGAGGGACTAGCGGGAGGGGTGAGCAGTTCTTC. As protein: CASRRGTSGRGEQFF.

The V and J genes are TRBV10-1 and TRBJ2-2, with D perhaps matching TRBD2 (5 bases). This CDR3 has 12 amino acids. Trimming removed 2 bases from V and 9 bases from J, with 7 bases in between. Germline V lookup: CDR1 WNHNN, CDR2 SYGVQD (reference sequence). The DNA of the CDR3 is TGCGCCAGCAGTGAGGGAGGAAGGGAGCTGTTTTTT. Residues: CASSEGGRELFF.

The rearrangement joins TRBV21-1 to TRBJ2-1; the table's D call of TRBD1 was not tested on the DNA. TRBV21-1 is shown as a pseudogene. There are 19 residues in the CDR3. The CDR3: CASSKGVVVRTGDYNEQFF. The CDR3 nucleotides are TGTGCCAGCAGCAAAGGGGTCGTTGTCAGGACAGGGGACTACAATGAGCAGTTCTTC.

The gene calls are TRBV15 and TRBJ1-5; tentative D call: TRBD1 (5 bases). The germline V gene has CDR1 LNHNV and CDR2 YYDKDF (reference sequence). V shed 1 base and J shed 0 bases, with 7 bases lying between them. This CDR3 region has 15 residues. Written as DNA, the CDR3 is TGTGCCACCAGCAGAGTAACAGGTAGCAATCAGCCCCAGCATTTT. Translated, it gives CATSRVTGSNQPQHF.

The J gene is TRBJ1-1, the V gene TRBV7-9; tentatively, D is TRBD1 (5 bases). V lost 1 base, J lost 7 bases, and 7 bases lay in between. This CDR3 spans 12 amino acids. CDR1 SEHNR and CDR2 FQNEAQ come from the germline V gene (reference sequence). CDR3 loop: CASSLVGVEAFF. CDR3 in DNA: TGTGCCAGCAGCTTAGTAGGGGTTGAAGCTTTCTTT.

About this clone: One junction end does not reproduce the germline sequence, and a read error may be involved. The chain carries TRBV7-9 and TRBJ2-5, with 10 positions matching TRBD2. The CDR3 has 17 residues. Per the germline V gene, CDR1 is SEHNR and CDR2 is FQNEAQ (reference sequence). CDR3 nucleotides: TGTTCCAGCAGCTTAGGGCAAGTAGCGGGAGGACGAGAGACCCAGTACTTC. Its protein product is CSSSLGQVAGGRETQYF.

The chain carries TRBV6-4 and TRBJ2-3; perhaps TRBD1 as D (6 bases). There are 13 residues in the CDR3. V dropped 6 bases and J dropped 6 bases, with 13 bases sitting between them. Looked up from germline, CDR1 is MRHNA and CDR2 is SNTAGT. CDR3 in DNA: TGTGCCAGCAGCCAACAGGGCTCGGATACGCAGTATTTT. This translates into CASSQQGSDTQYF.

The sample holds one count of this clone. The CDR3 DNA reads as TGTGCCAGCAGTTCAGGGTTTAGGGCCCCCTACGAGCAGTACTTC. Its protein product is CASSSGFRAPYEQYF. V usage is TRBV6-6 and J usage is TRBJ2-5, with D possibly TRBD1 on 5 matching bases. TRBJ2-7 matches the DNA end more closely, so the J call is doubtful. The CDR3 is made up of 15 amino acids. Germline V gene lookup returns CDR1 MNHNY and CDR2 SVGAGI (reference sequence).